One and the same sample provided the 17 T cell receptor beta chains below, sequenced in a study of radiation and T cells in renal cell carcinoma. Specified time point: blood 2 weeks post-SBRT. The treatment is: 15 Gy SBRT to primary tumor, nephrectomy 4 weeks later. The assay was immunoSEQ multiplex PCR, and TCRdb's table has in-frame clones only and misses some. Altogether more than 150,000 clones are present, roughly 86% being singletons, with the ten largest covering over 10%. The material was blood, obtained from a patient whose treatment included radiotherapy and nephrectomy. These TCRs come from a woman between 50 and 59 years old with renal cell carcinoma.

The chain recombines TRBV19 with TRBJ2-1; TRBD2 matches at 11 bases. CDR3 length equals 16 residues. V lost 4 bases and J lost 6; bases outside the gene matches: 8. Germline CDR1 and CDR2: LNHDA and SQIVND (reference sequence). The DNA for the CDR3 is TGTGCCAGTAGTAGACTAGCGGGGATAGGTTCCAATGAGCAGTTCTTC. Protein sequence: CASSRLAGIGSNEQFF.

The chain has TRBV5-6 and TRBJ2-3, with 7 bases identical to TRBD2. The CDR3 sequence is 16 residues long. V shed 0 bases, J shed 3 bases, and the junction held 7 bases outside the gene matches. Germline-derived CDR1 and CDR2 are SGHDT and YYEEEE. CDR3 region: CASSLVRLAMTDTQYF. CDR3 bases: TGTGCCAGCAGCTTGGTTCGACTAGCAATGACAGATACGCAGTATTTT.

This sequence joins TRBV7-9 and TRBJ1-2, with 10 bases identical to TRBD1. There are 14 residues in the CDR3. Germline V CDR1 and CDR2: SEHNR, FQNEAQ (reference sequence). Unmatched junction bases numbered 7, after V lost 5 bases and J lost 7 bases. This chain's CDR3 is CASSPLGTGAGYTF. The CDR3, as DNA: TGTGCCAGCAGCCCGTTAGGGACAGGGGCTGGCTACACCTTC.

The V call is TRBV11-2, the J call TRBJ1-6; D unresolved. V was shortened by 5 bases and J by 9 bases, with 20 bases between the two germline ends. Germline-derived CDR1 and CDR2 are SGHAT and FQNNGV. The CDR3 contains 16 residues. The CDR3 coding sequence is TGTGCCAGCAGCACTCAAGGACGGGGTGGCGGTTCACCCCTCCACTTT. It translates to CASSTQGRGGGSPLHF. The whole variable domain, remainder taken from reference TRBV11-2 and TRBJ1-6, is EAGVAQSPRYKIIEKRQSVAFWCNPISGHATLYWYQQILGQGPKLLIQFQNNGVVDDSQLPKDRFSAERLKGVDSTLKIQPAKLEDSAVYLCASSTQGRGGGSPLHFGNGTRLTVT.

This rearrangement joins TRBV21-1 to TRBJ1-1; the D call in the table, TRBD1, was not verified against the DNA. TRBV21-1 is reported as a pseudogene. This CDR3 is built from 14 residues. The CDR3 nucleotides are TGTGCCAGTCCCGCTGGGACACTGAACACTGAAGCTTTCTTT. Translation gives CASPAGTLNTEAFF.

The J gene is TRBJ2-1, the V gene TRBV4-1; D remains ambiguous. The CDR3 is made up of 15 amino acids. The germline V and J ends were trimmed by 7 bases and 1 base, with 14 bases remaining between them. The germline CDR1 and CDR2 sequences are MGHRA and YSYEKL. The CDR3: CASTQEAYSYNEQFF. The CDR3 nucleotides read TGCGCCAGCACCCAGGAAGCCTATTCCTACAATGAGCAGTTCTTC.

V usage is TRBV21-1 and J usage is TRBJ1-1. TRBV21-1 is designated a pseudogene. This CDR3 is built from 14 residues. CDR3 bases: TGTGCCAGCAGCAGTTCACACACGGAGACTGAAGCTTTCTTT. It specifies CASSSSHTETEAFF.

The CDR3 nucleotides are TGCGCCAGCAGCCAAGATCCGGAGAAGGAATCACCCCTCCACTTT. As protein: CASSQDPEKESPLHF. The chain combines TRBV4-3 with TRBJ1-6, with no clear D. Germline loops: CDR1 LGHNA, CDR2 YSLEER. Trimming took off 0 bases at V and 10 bases at J, with 13 bases between the two ends. This CDR3 contains 15 residues.

The genes are TRBV9 and TRBJ2-5; the D gene is possibly TRBD1 (6 bases). Between the trimmed V and J ends, which lost 4 bases and 0 bases, there was a span of 13 bases. The CDR3 is 15 amino acids. Germline-derived CDR1 and CDR2 are SGDLS and YYNGEE. Here the CDR3 reads CASSPQRGYQETQYF. CDR3 nucleotide sequence: TGTGCCAGCAGCCCCCAGAGGGGGTACCAAGAGACCCAGTACTTC.

A note on this clone: Other nucleotide sequences in the sample specify the same CDR3. This chain joins TRBV19 and TRBJ1-5; the match to TRBD1 covers 7 bases. V was clipped by 6 bases and J by 2 bases; unmatched bases: 1. Germline values: CDR1 LNHDA, CDR2 SQIVND (reference sequence). This CDR3 contains 13 residues. The CDR3 is CASSGTGNQPQHF. CDR3 bases: TGTGCCAGTAGCGGGACAGGCAATCAGCCCCAGCATTTT. Based on the CDR3 plus reference TRBV19 and TRBJ1-5, the full variable domain is DGGITQSPKYLFRKEGQNVTLSCEQNLNHDAMYWYRQDPGQGLRLIYYSQIVNDFQKGDIAEGYSVSREKKESFPLTVTSAQKNPTAFYLCASSGTGNQPQHFGDGTRLSIL.

The chain has TRBV5-6 and TRBJ1-4, with a tentative D call TRBD1 (5 bases). From germline, CDR1 is SGHDT and CDR2 YYEEEE. Trimming cost V 4 bases and J 7 bases, with 20 bases left between them. The CDR3 runs 16 residues. The DNA for the CDR3 is TGTGCCAGCAGCCACCGGGGGAACGGGGGAGTTGAAAAACTGTTTTTT. Translation gives CASSHRGNGGVEKLFF.

This clone has just a few counts. This chain joins TRBV2 and TRBJ1-4, with 8 bases matching TRBD1. This CDR3 has 14 residues. Per germline, CDR1 SNHLY and CDR2 FYNNEI. With 6 bases clipped from V and 2 bases from J, the junction kept 2 bases outside the gene matches. CDR3 loop: CASRRTGTNEKLFF. The CDR3 DNA is TGTGCCAGCAGACGGACAGGGACTAATGAAAAACTGTTTTTT.

This sequence joins TRBV6-1 and TRBJ2-7, with TRBD1 identical over 7 bases. V gave up 6 bases and J gave up 3 bases; unmatched junction bases: 11. This CDR3 spans 15 amino acids. From germline, CDR1 is MNHNS and CDR2 SASEGT. Written as DNA, the CDR3 is TGTGCCAGCAGAAACAACAGGGGTCTCCTCTACGAGCAGTACTTC. Translated: CASRNNRGLLYEQYF.

This rearrangement joins TRBV19 to TRBJ1-4; the D is unclear. Trimming pared 3 bases from V and 0 bases from J, leaving 8 bases between. The CDR3 has 15 residues. In germline, CDR1 is LNHDA, CDR2 SQIVND (reference sequence). In DNA form, the CDR3 reads TGTGCCAGTAGTATTGCGAGAGCAACTAATGAAAAACTGTTTTTT. The encoded protein is CASSIARATNEKLFF.

CDR3 loop: CASSRAGQGTNEKLFF. The CDR3 DNA reads as TGCGCCAGCAGCCGGGCGGGTCAGGGGACTAATGAAAAACTGTTTTTT. V is TRBV4-3 and J is TRBJ1-4, with D perhaps TRBD1 (6 bases). V shed 4 bases and J shed 2 bases, with 14 bases lying between them. CDR1 and CDR2 from the germline V gene are LGHNA and YSLEER. The CDR3 runs 16 residues.

The chain combines TRBV4-3 with TRBJ2-2; D perhaps matches TRBD2 (5 bases). Germline CDR1 LGHNA, CDR2 YSLEER. With 0 bases removed from V and 0 bases from J, the gap between germline ends came to 8 bases. This CDR3 spans 16 amino acids. The CDR3 DNA reads TGCGCCAGCAGCCAAGATCAGCGGTCGAACACCGGGGAGCTGTTTTTT. Protein: CASSQDQRSNTGELFF.

V is TRBV6-6 and J is TRBJ1-4; D is possibly TRBD1 (6 bases). Trimming pared 6 bases from V and 7 bases from J, leaving 15 bases between. The CDR3 contains 14 residues. Germline V gene lookup returns CDR1 MNHNY and CDR2 SVGAGI (reference sequence). CDR3 loop: CASRTGRFGEKLFF. For the CDR3, the DNA is TGTGCCAGCAGAACAGGGCGCTTCGGTGAAAAACTGTTTTTT.